The entry that follows covers one T cell receptor (beta chain) sequence. This record belongs to a study of shared clonotypes between healthy human individuals. Study as a whole: Each donor contributed plates that comprised three CD4 naive, three CD4 memory, two CD8 naive and one CD8 memory.

This table comes from immunoSEQ multiplex PCR, and its TCRdb copy is limited to in-frame clones, with some not included. Of a few million clones listed, under 97% are singletons. CDR3 length: 12 amino acids. Trimming left V 5 bases short and J 2 bases short, with 5 bases between. Germline V gene sequence: CDR1 SGHTA, CDR2 FQGNSA. This sequence joins TRBV7-2 and TRBJ2-3; D is ambiguous. Material: naive CD4+ T cells sorted from blood. As to subset: CD45RA+ positively selected. This clonotype was obtained from a man between 18 and 35 years old in good health. CDR3 in amino acids: CASSAVTDTQYF. The CDR3 DNA sequence: TGTGCCAGCAGCGCTGTCACAGATACGCAGTATTTT.